Here is one T cell receptor (beta chain) with its context. Looked up from germline, CDR1 is SGHDN and CDR2 is FVKESK. The CDR3 spans 14 residues. With 1 base clipped from V and 7 bases from J, the junction kept 6 bases outside the gene matches. Authors' processing steps: Estimates of nucleated cell counts were drawn from the amplification of reference gene primers. Repertoires were generated with immunoSEQ multiplex PCR, while TCRdb's copy carries only in-frame clones and drops some. V, J and clone size are those of that table, while D and trimming were read from the DNA. Here the sample spans approximately 150,000 clones, more than 70% being singletons. The data stem from a study of blood T cell repertoires in COVID-19. At the level of the study: The origin of the acute and convalescent COVID-19 samples was the United States, Italy and Spain. T cells, B-cell-depleted T cells, or PBMCs supplied cDNA or gDNA.

The chain couples TRBV14 to TRBJ1-1; 7 positions match TRBD1. The sample was peripheral blood. The clonotype originates from a human donor in a cohort sampled during active COVID-19. The CDR3 sequence is CASSQVQRDSEAFF. The CDR3 DNA sequence: TGTGCCAGCAGCCAAGTCCAGAGGGACAGTGAAGCTTTCTTT.